This T cell receptor beta chain was sequenced in a study of T cell clones after liver transplantation. Study-wide background: HCV positivity affected three of eight recipients; the rest lacked autoimmune or viral indications. Standard immunosuppression, with no induction, continued until 12-24 months after transplant. General study points: Graft donor-reactive T cells may have migrated into the graft rather than being deleted. Compared with third party-reactive sequences, donor-reactive ones declined more, independent of withdrawal success.

Using immunoSEQ multiplex PCR, the repertoire was profiled, and TCRdb retains in-frame clones only, with some absent. The sample yields approximately 5,800 clones, roughly 80% seen once. The ends lost 4 bases at V and 0 bases at J; junction bases unmatched: 15. The CDR3 extends over 19 amino acids. Looked up from germline, CDR1 is SGHTA and CDR2 is FQGTGA. The sample holds one count of this clone. Its antigen is undetermined. This clonotype was obtained from a human donor who received a liver transplant. Here the sequenced sample was CD8+ T cells from blood, taken before liver transplant. This sequence joins TRBV7-3 and TRBJ1-3; 7 bases are a match to TRBD1. The CDR3 region is CASSSSGRTGFSSGNTIYF. The CDR3, as DNA: TGTGCCAGCAGCTCATCTGGGAGGACAGGCTTCTCCTCTGGAAACACCATATATTTT.